This T cell receptor (beta chain) was recorded in a study of T-cell reconstitution after alpha-beta-depleted transplantation in children. In germline, CDR1 is SGDLS, CDR2 YYNGEE. This CDR3 is 16 amino acids long. Unmatched junction bases numbered 10, after V lost 4 bases and J lost 4 bases. Unique molecular identifiers were built into the TCRbeta library. Via MiXCR, TCRdb re-called the PCR reads, giving one row per CDR3 protein. The sample consists of roughly 200,000 distinct CDR3 sequences, roughly 6.6% of them appearing once. The chain has TRBV9 and TRBJ2-5; 10 nucleotides match TRBD2. The clonotype comes from a boy between 2 and 10 years old with acute lymphoblastic leukemia, due to receive a stem cell transplant. The specimen was PBMCs, collected before TCRalphabeta/CD19-depleted stem cell transplant. This CDR3 reads CASSTQAGGLGETQYF. DNA of the CDR3: TGTGCCAGCAGCACCCAAGCGGGGGGGCTTGGAGAGACCCAGTACTTC.